This T cell receptor beta chain is drawn from a study of shared clonotypes between healthy human individuals (dated by TCRdb to the early 2020s). Background on the whole study: A couple of women and three men aged 18 to 49 years were included in the cohort. Libraries were prepared and TCR repertoires were sequenced by different laboratories using diverse techniques, in order to increase sequencing depth and limit assay-specific biases. Each donor's leukapheresis produced roughly between roughly 0.85 and 10 billion PBMCs. For each donor, CD4 naive and CD4 memory were each given three plates, CD8 naive was given two plates, and CD8 memory was given one plate. To estimate repertoire size and how much clonotypes are shared between individuals, the study performed deep sequencing of blood TCR repertoires from roughly five healthy adults. The investigation overall reported the following: Only blood was sampled, and tissue TCR repertoires likely differ from those in blood. Pairwise subsampling indicated that sequencing depth was expected to affect the degree of clonotype sharing among donors. Sharing across a few donors was observed for approximately 4.6% of naive CD4, over 3% of naive CD8, roughly 2.4% of memory CD4, and less than 0.45% of memory CD8 clonotypes. Because the study included only a small number of donors, the genetic and exposure-history diversity represented was limited. Naive subsets generally had larger estimated clonotype richness than memory subsets did. Compared with non-shared clonotypes, clonotypes shared by all four sorted-subset donors had higher generation probabilities. Rarefaction of sorted-subset datasets indicated incomplete sequencing despite the large sequencing depth.

The donors were healthy, HIV-negative adults who had no recently reported acute infections or vaccinations. All donors were Caucasian adults living in Nashville, Tennessee, USA. CD4+ T cells were enriched through magnetic negative selection, after which naive cells were positively selected on CD45RA and the remaining negative fraction served as the memory subset. Blood was obtained by leukapheresis, after which PBMCs were separated by Ficoll-Histopaque density gradient centrifugation and cryopreserved in liquid nitrogen vapor phase. Analytical flow cytometry was used to check the purity and quantity of every magnetically sorted T cell population. From each sorted fraction, genomic DNA was isolated and quantified by UV absorbance on a Nanodrop 2000c. The trim is 6 bases for V and 1 base for J, with a gap of 14 bases between the germline ends. Taken from the germline V gene (reference sequence), the CDR1 and CDR2 loops are MNHNY and SVGAGI. Inclusive of the bounding cysteine and phenylalanine, the CDR3 is 15 residues long. CDR3 DNA is the only sequence kept; it has 45 bases, read in frame from the first base.

Using the deep immunoSEQ assay, multiplex PCR amplified TCR CDR3 regions from genomic DNA. Extracted genomic DNA from each cell subset was spread evenly across all wells of several immunoSEQ 96-well plates, with each plate serving as a replicate. For sorted subsets, about 210 ng of genomic DNA, equivalent to around 30,000 T cell genomes, went into each replicate PCR. Purified libraries were quantified with a Qubit 3.0 fluorometer, sized on a Bioanalyzer 2100, and re-quantified with the KAPA Library Quantification kit. Each immunoSEQ 96-well plate was sequenced on its own single-read 150-cycle Illumina NextSeq 550 flow cell. The paper's data handling went like this. Because the immunoSEQ output included only junctional sequences and no quality scores, the filtering could not be the same as the filtering used for full-length reads. Sequences were annotated with PyIR, a Python wrapper for IgBLAST v1.9, using IMGT germline references to assign V/J genes and CDR3. Reads with weak V/J assignments (E-value above 1e-6), missing CDR3, stop codons, out-of-frame junctions, or ambiguous translated residues were removed. V3J clonotypes were defined by identical inferred V gene, J gene, and CDR3 amino acid sequence. The percentage overlap between two repertoires was calculated by dividing the number of shared unique clonotypes by the size of the smaller repertoire. Three approaches were used to assess repertoire richness: RTK rarefaction, the Chao1 estimator, and Recon v2.1 estimates of unobserved clonotypes. Generation probabilities were computed with OLGA for all TCRbeta clonotypes obtained by the gDNA method from several donors. TCRdb mirrors the immuneACCESS table, restricted to in-frame sequences. Some clones are absent from its copies; in checked studies, under half trace to an unresolved V gene, and the reason for the others is unknown. D and trimming were read from the DNA, whereas the V and J calls and clone size are those reported in that table. The sample includes about 1.1 million clones, with about 72% observed a single time. The ten largest clones add up to 0.89% of the sample.

As regards this clone: Its antigen is currently not known. Base qualities are not provided; no much larger clone lies one nucleotide away.

The specimen was memory CD4+ T cells from PBMCs. The cell subset or site label for this specimen denotes: CD45RA-negative fraction. The sequence derives from a man between 18 and 29 years old in good health. Some clones in this sample may be carry-over from other donors' samples. The sequence joins TRBV6-6 to TRBJ2-3; the D gene is possibly TRBD1 or TRBD2, with 5 bases matching each. The DNA reads TGTGCCAGCAGCCCACTCTCGGGACGCACAGATACGCAGTATTTT. The translation is CASSPLSGRTDTQYF.